This T cell receptor beta chain appears in the sequencing data of a study of T cell responses to AZD1222 COVID-19 vaccine. The study, taken as a whole, reports: Donors, mostly white British, included more females; clonal diversity was possibly underestimated. Reports say nearly half of spike-specific TCRs go after unmutated variant regions. Along spike, vaccine-associated CD4 TCRs were found throughout, with dominance at 160-218 and 743-854. Vaccination with two AZD1222 doses was followed by a rise in Spike-specific TCR breadth and depth.

Note on this clone: What it binds is not known.

The protocol was immunoSEQ multiplex PCR, while the TCRdb copy is restricted to in-frame clones and leaves out a portion. The data show fewer than 40,000 clones, roughly 85% seen once. Germline values: CDR1 MNHEY, CDR2 SVGAGI. The CDR3 is made up of 13 amino acids. The V end was cut by 8 bases, the J end by 6 bases, with 15 bases between. The rearrangement joins TRBV6-5 to TRBJ2-3; a weak D match, TRBD2 (5 bases). The sequence derives from an adult who received the MenACWY meningococcal vaccine as a control. Specimen: peripheral blood, collected 28 days after the second dose of the MenACWY control vaccine. CDR3 DNA sequence: TGTGCCAGCGCAGTTGGGGAGATGGATACGCAGTATTTT. As protein: CASAVGEMDTQYF.